Listed below are T cell receptor beta chains from one sample, sequenced in a study of identical twins. TCRdb re-called the 5' RACE reads through MiXCR, storing one row per CDR3 protein. The sample consists of hundreds of thousands of distinct CDR3 sequences, 21% of them appearing once. These data also formed part of another study, on T cells expressing NK-cell markers.

The specimen was PBMCs. The receptors were gathered from a woman aged 18-30 years in good health. The CDR3 runs from the conserved cysteine through the conserved F or W. The order of the fields is CDR3 length, clone size, V gene, J gene, D gene, CDR3 DNA, CDR3 protein. A D gene is named only where the DNA matches it firmly. Some rows mark clone size as missing; the rest say once, few, many or name a class of expanded clone.

15	-	TRBV6-1	TRBJ2-3	-	TGTGCCAGCAGTGAATGGGGGGCGGGCACAGATACGCAGTATTTT	CASSEWGAGTDTQYF
16	-	TRBV5-1	TRBJ1-5	TRBD1	TGCGCCAGCAGCCTGAGACAGGGGGCGCAGGTTCAGCCCCAGCATTTT	CASSLRQGAQVQPQHF
13	-	TRBV7-2	TRBJ1-5	-	TGTGCCAGCAGCTTAGAACATCATCAGCCCCAGCATTTT	CASSLEHHQPQHF
14	few	TRBV29-1	TRBJ2-2	TRBD1	TGCAGCGTTGTATTCAGGGGGCTCACCGGGGAGCTGTTTTTT	CSVVFRGLTGELFF
13	few	TRBV6-1	TRBJ2-2	-	TGTGCCAGTCGAATGATGAACACCGGGGAGCTGTTTTTT	CASRMMNTGELFF
15	-	TRBV6-2/TRBV6-3	TRBJ2-1	TRBD2	TGTGCCAGCAGTTACTTCGGCGGGGGTTACAATGAGCAGTTCTTC	CASSYFGGGYNEQFF
15	few	TRBV9	TRBJ2-7	TRBD2	TGTGCCAGCAGCGCCACCGGGACTAGCGTCTACGAGCAGTACTTC	CASSATGTSVYEQYF
15	-	TRBV9	TRBJ2-5	-	TGTGCCAGCAGCGGCCGTGCGGGTGGACAAGAGACCCAGTACTTC	CASSGRAGGQETQYF
15	-	TRBV20-1	TRBJ2-1	-	TGCAGTGCTAGCAATGCGATACCGGGATACAATGAGCAGTTCTTC	CSASNAIPGYNEQFF
13	many	TRBV29-1	TRBJ1-5	-	TGCAGCGTTGCTGACAGCTTCAATCAGCCCCAGCATTTT	CSVADSFNQPQHF
11	-	TRBV2	TRBJ2-5	-	TGTGCCAGCAGTGATTGGGGGACCCAGTACTTC	CASSDWGTQYF
17	once	TRBV5-6	TRBJ2-7	TRBD2	TGTGCCAGCAGCCCTGGACTAGCGGGGGCTCTAACCTACGAGCAGTACTTC	CASSPGLAGALTYEQYF
16	many	TRBV3-1	TRBJ2-2	TRBD1	TGTGCCAGCAGCACACACGGACAGGGGGGCACCGGGGAGCTGTTTTTT	CASSTHGQGGTGELFF
15	few	TRBV5-1	TRBJ1-3	TRBD1	TGCGCCAGCAGCTCGACAGGGACCTCTGGAAACACCATATATTTT	CASSSTGTSGNTIYF
16	few	TRBV12-3/TRBV12-4	TRBJ1-2	-	TGTGCCAGCACTTGGAGCAGGGTGGCCGTCAACTATGGCTACACCTTC	CASTWSRVAVNYGYTF
14	-	TRBV20-1	TRBJ1-1	TRBD1	TGCAGTGCTCCCCGACAGGGTGGTTTGACTGAAGCTTTCTTT	CSAPRQGGLTEAFF
11	-	TRBV20-1	TRBJ2-5	-	TGCAGCCCCCCAAGAGGAGAGACCCAGTACTTC	CSPPRGETQYF